Below, one TCR beta chain is given with its context. Its antigen is unknown. Base quality data are lacking; no much larger clone is found one base away. These data are taken from a study of CD8 T cells in Susac syndrome (dated by TCRdb to the late 2010s). Concerning the study at large: Whether CD8+ T cell activation and differentiation in Susac syndrome was antigen driven was tested using repertoire sequencing. CD8+ T cell repertoire clonality was compared between more than ten healthy donors, approximately 14 Susac syndrome patients and around 15 multiple sclerosis patients.

Peripheral blood CD8+ and CD4+ T cells from healthy donors, Susac syndrome patients and multiple sclerosis patients were profiled using high-throughput TCR beta sequencing. Multiple sclerosis controls were treatment-naive patients with stable or active relapsing-remitting disease fulfilling revised McDonald criteria. Bulk CD8+ and CD4+ T cells were purified magnetically by negative isolation, whereas CD8+ TEMRA cells were enriched by FACS. Blood was drawn into EDTA tubes, processed within 24 hours, and PBMCs were isolated by density gradient centrifugation. PBMCs intended for TCR sequencing were cryopreserved in liquid nitrogen and were subsequently thawed in a 37 degrees C water bath. The sorted or isolated CD4+, CD8+ and CD8+ TEMRA cells reached a purity of at least 90%. Paper-wide results and their limitations: The number of individuals in the TCR sequencing and HLA analysis was acknowledged as relatively small.

RNA was extracted using the RNeasy kit, and roughly 0.5 to 1 microgram was reverse transcribed with random hexamers. The immunoSEQ multiplex PCR assay, covering 54 Vbeta and 13 Jbeta segments, was used to amplify TCR beta CDR3 regions. PCR amplification bias was corrected by using a synthetic template baseline for primer optimization and computational correction. Concerning the study's data processing: Only productive sequences were kept, with reads annotated to V, D and J genes according to IMGT and analyzed in immunoSEQ Analyzer. Clonality was calculated as one minus the Shannon entropy normalized by log2 of the number of productive unique sequences. For each patient and control, public and private clones were evaluated among the 100 most prevalent clones. Clones were defined as Susac-specific if absent from the healthy and MS cohorts, from approximately 1,100 published viral clones and from other ImmuneACCESS disease sequences. TCRdb's own reprocessing of the public reads used fastp at Q25 and MiXCR and kept productive beta chains. One record per CDR3 amino acid sequence lists the most common genes and DNA. TCRdb assigned the V and J calls; the authors' analysis was not used. For this sample the table gives hundreds of thousands of distinct CDR3 sequences, of which approximately 85% were detected only once. Of the sample, 0.2% to 0.25% falls within the top ten clones.

Counted from cysteine to phenylalanine, this CDR3 has 14 amino acids. The sequence is cut down to CDR3 DNA, 42 bases in frame from base 1. Reading the germline V gene gives CDR1 MGHDK and CDR2 SYGVNS. V is pared back by 6 bases and J by 8 bases, with 17 bases lying between the germline termini. This TCR came from a human donor with multiple sclerosis. In this chain, TRBV25-1 is recombined with TRBJ1-3; a tentative D match to TRBD1 spans 6 bases. Sequencing used CD8+ T cells from PBMCs. CDR3 reads: CASSPGTGRDTIYF. DNA sequence: TGTGCCAGCAGCCCAGGTACAGGGAGGGACACCATATATTTT.